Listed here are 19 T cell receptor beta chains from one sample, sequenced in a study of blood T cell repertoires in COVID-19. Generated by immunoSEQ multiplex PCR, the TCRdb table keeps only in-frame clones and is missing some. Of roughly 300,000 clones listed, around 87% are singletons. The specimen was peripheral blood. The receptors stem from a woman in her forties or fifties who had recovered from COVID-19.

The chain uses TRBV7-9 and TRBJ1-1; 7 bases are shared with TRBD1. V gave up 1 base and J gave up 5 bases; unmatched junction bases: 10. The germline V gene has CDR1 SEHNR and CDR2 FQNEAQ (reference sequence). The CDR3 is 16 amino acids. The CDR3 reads CASSLGSRDRRTEAFF. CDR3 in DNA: TGTGCCAGCAGCTTAGGTTCACGGGACAGAAGAACTGAAGCTTTCTTT.

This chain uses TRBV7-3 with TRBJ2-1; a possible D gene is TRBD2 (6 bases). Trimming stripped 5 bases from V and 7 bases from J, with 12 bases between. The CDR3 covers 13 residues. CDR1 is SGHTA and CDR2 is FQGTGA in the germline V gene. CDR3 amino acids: CASSMGLSNEQFF. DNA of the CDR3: TGTGCCAGCAGCATGGGACTCTCAAATGAGCAGTTCTTC.

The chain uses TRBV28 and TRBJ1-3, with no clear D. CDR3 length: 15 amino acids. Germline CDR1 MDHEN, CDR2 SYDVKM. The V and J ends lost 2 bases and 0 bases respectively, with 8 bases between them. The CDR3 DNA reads TGTGCCAGCAGTTTAGGAGTAAGCTCTGGAAACACCATATATTTT. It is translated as CASSLGVSSGNTIYF. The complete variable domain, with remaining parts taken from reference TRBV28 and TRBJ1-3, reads DVKVTQSSRYLVKRTGEKVFLECVQDMDHENMFWYRQDPGLGLRLIYFSYDVKMKEKGDIPEGYSVSREKKERFSLILESASTNQTSMYLCASSLGVSSGNTIYFGEGSWLTVV.

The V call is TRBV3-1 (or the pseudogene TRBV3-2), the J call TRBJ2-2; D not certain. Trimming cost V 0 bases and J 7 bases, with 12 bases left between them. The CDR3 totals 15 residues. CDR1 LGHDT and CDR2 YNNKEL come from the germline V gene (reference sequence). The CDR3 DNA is TGTGCCAGCAGCCAAGAAATGCCGAGATACGGGGAGCTGTTTTTT. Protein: CASSQEMPRYGELFF.

The CDR3 loop is CASSGDRVHGYTF. As DNA, the CDR3 is TGTGCCAGCAGCGGTGACAGGGTTCATGGCTACACCTTC. V usage is TRBV5-6 and J usage is TRBJ1-2; TRBD1 aligns across 7 bases. V shed 4 bases, J shed 6 bases, and the junction held 6 bases outside the gene matches. There are 13 residues in the CDR3. Per the germline V gene, CDR1 is SGHDT and CDR2 is YYEEEE.

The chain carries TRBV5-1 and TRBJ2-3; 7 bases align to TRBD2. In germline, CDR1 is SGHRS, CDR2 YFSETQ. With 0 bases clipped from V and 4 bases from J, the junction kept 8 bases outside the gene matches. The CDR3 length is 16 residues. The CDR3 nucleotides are TGCGCCAGCAGCTTGGACTGGGACTATCGTCCAGATACGCAGTATTTT. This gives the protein CASSLDWDYRPDTQYF.

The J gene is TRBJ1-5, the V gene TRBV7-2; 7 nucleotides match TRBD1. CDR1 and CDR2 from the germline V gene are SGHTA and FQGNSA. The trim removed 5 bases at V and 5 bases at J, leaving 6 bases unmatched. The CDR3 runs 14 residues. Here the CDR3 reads CASSPGTVYQPQHF. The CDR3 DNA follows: TGTGCCAGCAGCCCGGGGACAGTCTATCAGCCCCAGCATTTT.

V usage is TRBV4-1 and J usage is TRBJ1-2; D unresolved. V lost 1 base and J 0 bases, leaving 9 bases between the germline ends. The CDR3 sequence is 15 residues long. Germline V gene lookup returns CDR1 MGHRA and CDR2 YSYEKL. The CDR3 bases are TGCGCCAGCAGCCAAGTCCAGTCAGCTAACTATGGCTACACCTTC. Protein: CASSQVQSANYGYTF.

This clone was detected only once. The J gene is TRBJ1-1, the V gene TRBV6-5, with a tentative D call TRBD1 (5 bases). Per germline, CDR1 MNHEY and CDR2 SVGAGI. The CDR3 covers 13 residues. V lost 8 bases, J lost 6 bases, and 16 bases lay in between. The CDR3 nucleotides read TGTGCCAGCGCGGGGCCGTTGTCCCCTGAAGCTTTCTTT. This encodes CASAGPLSPEAFF.

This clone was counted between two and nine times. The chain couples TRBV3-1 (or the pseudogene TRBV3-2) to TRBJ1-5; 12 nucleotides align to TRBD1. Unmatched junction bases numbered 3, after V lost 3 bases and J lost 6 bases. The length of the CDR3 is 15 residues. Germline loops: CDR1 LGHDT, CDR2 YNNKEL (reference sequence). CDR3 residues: CASSQGTGGSQPQHF. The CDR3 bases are TGTGCCAGCAGCCAGGGGACAGGGGGCAGTCAGCCCCAGCATTTT.

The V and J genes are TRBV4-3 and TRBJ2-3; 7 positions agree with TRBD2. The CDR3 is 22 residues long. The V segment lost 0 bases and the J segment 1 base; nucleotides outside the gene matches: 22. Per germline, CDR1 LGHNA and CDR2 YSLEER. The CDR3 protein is CASSQDVSRSRGAGRGTDTQYF. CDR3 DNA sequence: TGCGCCAGCAGCCAAGATGTCTCCCGATCCAGAGGAGCGGGGAGGGGCACAGATACGCAGTATTTT.

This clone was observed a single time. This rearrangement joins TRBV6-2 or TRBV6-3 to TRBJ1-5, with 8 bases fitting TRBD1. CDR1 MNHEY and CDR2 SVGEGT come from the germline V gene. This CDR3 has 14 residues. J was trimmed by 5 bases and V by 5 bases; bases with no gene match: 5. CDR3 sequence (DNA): TGTGCCAGCAGTCGCGGACAGGGTTATCAGCCCCAGCATTTT. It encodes CASSRGQGYQPQHF.

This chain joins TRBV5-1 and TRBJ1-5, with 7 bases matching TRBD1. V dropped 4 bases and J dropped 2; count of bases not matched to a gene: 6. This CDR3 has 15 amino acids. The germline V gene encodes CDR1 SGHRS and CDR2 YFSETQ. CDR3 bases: TGCGCCAGCAGCCCCGGAGGGGGCGGCAATCAGCCCCAGCATTTT. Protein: CASSPGGGGNQPQHF.

CDR3 loop: CASSLTGSSYNSPLHF. The CDR3 DNA sequence: TGTGCCAGCAGCTTAACAGGGAGCTCCTATAATTCACCCCTCCACTTT. V and J are TRBV7-2 and TRBJ1-6; D is possibly TRBD1 (6 bases). V lost 2 bases, J lost 0 bases, and 8 bases lay in between. The V gene's germline CDR1 is SGHTA and CDR2 FQGNSA. The CDR3 has 16 amino acids.

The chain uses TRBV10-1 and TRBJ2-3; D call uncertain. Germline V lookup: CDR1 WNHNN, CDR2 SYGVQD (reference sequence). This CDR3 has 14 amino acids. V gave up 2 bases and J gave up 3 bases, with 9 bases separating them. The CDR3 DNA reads TGCGCCAGCAGTGAGGAACAGATTACAGATACGCAGTATTTT. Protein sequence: CASSEEQITDTQYF.

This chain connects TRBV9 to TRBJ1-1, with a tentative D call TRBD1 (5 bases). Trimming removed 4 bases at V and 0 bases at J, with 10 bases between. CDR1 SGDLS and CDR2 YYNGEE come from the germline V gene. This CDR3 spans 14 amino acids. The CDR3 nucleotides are TGTGCCAGCAGCCTGGGGGGAATGAACACTGAAGCTTTCTTT. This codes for CASSLGGMNTEAFF.

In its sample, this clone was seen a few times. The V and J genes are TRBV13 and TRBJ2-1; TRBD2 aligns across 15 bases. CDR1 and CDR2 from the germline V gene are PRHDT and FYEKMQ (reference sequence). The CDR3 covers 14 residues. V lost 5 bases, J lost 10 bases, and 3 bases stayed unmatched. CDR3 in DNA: TGTGCCAGCAGCGGACTAGCGGGGGGGAAAGAGCAGTTCTTC. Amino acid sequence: CASSGLAGGKEQFF. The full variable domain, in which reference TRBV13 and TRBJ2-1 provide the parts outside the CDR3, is AAGVIQSPRHLIKEKRETATLKCYPIPRHDTVYWYQQGPGQDPQFLISFYEKMQSDKGSIPDRFSAQQFSDYHSELNMSSLELGDSALYFCASSGLAGGKEQFFGPGTRLTVL.

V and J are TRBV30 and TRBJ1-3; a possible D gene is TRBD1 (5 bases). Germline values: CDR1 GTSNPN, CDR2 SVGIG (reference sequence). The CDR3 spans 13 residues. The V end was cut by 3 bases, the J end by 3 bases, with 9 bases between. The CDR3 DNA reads TGTGCCTGGAGCGTCAGGGTTGGAAACACCATATATTTT. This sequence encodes CAWSVRVGNTIYF.

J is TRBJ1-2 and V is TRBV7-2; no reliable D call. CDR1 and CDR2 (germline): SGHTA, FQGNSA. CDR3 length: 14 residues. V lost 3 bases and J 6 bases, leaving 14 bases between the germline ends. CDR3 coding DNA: TGTGCCAGCAGCTTCACGGGGAGGTCAGATGGCTACACCTTC. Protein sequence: CASSFTGRSDGYTF.